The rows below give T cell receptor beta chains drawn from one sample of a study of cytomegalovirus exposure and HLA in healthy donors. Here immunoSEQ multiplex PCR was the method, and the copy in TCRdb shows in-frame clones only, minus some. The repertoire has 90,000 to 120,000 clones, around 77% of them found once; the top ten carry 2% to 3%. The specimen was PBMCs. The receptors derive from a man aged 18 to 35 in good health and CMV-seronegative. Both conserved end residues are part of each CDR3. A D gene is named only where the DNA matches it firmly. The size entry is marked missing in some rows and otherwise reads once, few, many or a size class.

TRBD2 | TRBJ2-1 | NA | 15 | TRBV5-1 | CASSFVAGGPNEQFF | TGCGCCAGCAGCTTTGTAGCGGGGGGGCCCAATGAGCAGTTCTTC
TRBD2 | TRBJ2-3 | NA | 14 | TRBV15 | CATSRDGGSDTQYF | TGTGCCACCAGCAGAGACGGGGGGTCGGATACGCAGTATTTT
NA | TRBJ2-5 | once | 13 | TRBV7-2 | CASSLSREVTQYF | TGTGCCAGCAGCTTATCCAGGGAGGTGACCCAGTACTTC
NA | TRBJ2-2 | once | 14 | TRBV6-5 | CASSNVGVAGELFF | TGTGCCAGCAGCAACGTCGGGGTGGCCGGGGAGCTGTTTTTT
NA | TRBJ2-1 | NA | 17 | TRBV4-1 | CASSQERAIAANNEQFF | TGCGCCAGCAGCCAAGAGCGGGCGATAGCGGCAAACAATGAGCAGTTCTTC
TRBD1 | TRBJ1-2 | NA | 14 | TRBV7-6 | CASSPNKGAYGYTF | TGTGCCAGCAGCCCTAATAAGGGGGCATATGGCTACACCTTC
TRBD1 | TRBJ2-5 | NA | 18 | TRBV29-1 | CSVEGTRTTGFLQETQYF | TGCAGCGTTGAAGGGACCCGCACGACAGGGTTTTTACAAGAGACCCAGTACTTC
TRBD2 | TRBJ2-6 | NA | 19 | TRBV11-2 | CASSSEGRGGGSGANVLTF | TGTGCCAGCAGTTCCGAAGGGAGGGGCGGGGGCTCTGGGGCCAACGTCCTGACTTTC
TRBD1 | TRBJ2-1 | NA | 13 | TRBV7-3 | CASSPTTGTEQFF | TGTGCCAGCAGCCCGACGACAGGGACTGAGCAGTTCTTC
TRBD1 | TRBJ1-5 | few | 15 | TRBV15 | CATSSDTGGDQPQHF | TGTGCCACCAGCTCCGATACAGGGGGGGATCAGCCCCAGCATTTT
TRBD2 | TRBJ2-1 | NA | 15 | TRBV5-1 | CASSSLAGGINEQFF | TGCGCCAGCAGCTCACTAGCGGGGGGCATCAATGAGCAGTTCTTC
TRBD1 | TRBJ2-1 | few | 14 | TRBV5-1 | CASSPRQGLEEQFF | TGCGCCAGCAGCCCCCGACAGGGTTTGGAAGAGCAGTTCTTC
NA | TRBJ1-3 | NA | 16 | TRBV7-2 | CASSFQSSISGNTIYF | TGTGCCAGCAGCTTCCAGTCTTCGATCTCTGGAAACACCATATATTTT
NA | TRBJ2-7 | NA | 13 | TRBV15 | CATSVDRPYEQYF | TGTGCCACCAGCGTAGACAGACCCTACGAGCAGTACTTC
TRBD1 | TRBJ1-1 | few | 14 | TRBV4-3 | CASSRTTGETEAFF | TGCGCCAGCAGCCGAACGACAGGGGAGACTGAAGCTTTCTTT
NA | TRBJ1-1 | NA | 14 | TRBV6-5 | CASSPGGPNTEAFF | TGTGCCAGCAGTCCCGGGGGACCGAATACTGAAGCTTTCTTT
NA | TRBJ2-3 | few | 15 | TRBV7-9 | CASSPPSDSKDTQYF | TGTGCCAGCAGCCCCCCCTCGGACTCGAAAGATACGCAGTATTTT
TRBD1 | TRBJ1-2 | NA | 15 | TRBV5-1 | CASSYRDSNYYGYTF | TGCGCCAGCAGCTACCGGGACAGTAATTACTATGGCTACACCTTC
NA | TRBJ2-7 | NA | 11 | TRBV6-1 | CASSGLRSQYF | TGTGCCAGCAGTGGCCTCCGGTCGCAGTACTTC
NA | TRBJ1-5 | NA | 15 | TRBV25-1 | CASSGGAGSNQPQHF | TGTGCCAGCAGTGGTGGTGCGGGGAGCAATCAGCCCCAGCATTTT
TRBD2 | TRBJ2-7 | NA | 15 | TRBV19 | CASSPRRGEGGEQYF | TGTGCCAGTAGTCCGAGGCGGGGGGAAGGGGGGGAGCAGTACTTC
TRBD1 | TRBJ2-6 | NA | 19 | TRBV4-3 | CASSQEARGRVSGANVLTF | TGCGCCAGCAGCCAAGAGGCGAGGGGGCGGGTCTCTGGGGCCAACGTCCTGACTTTC
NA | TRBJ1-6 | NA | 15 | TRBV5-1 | CASSRAGVSNSPLHF | TGCGCCAGCAGCCGGGCCGGGGTATCCAATTCACCCCTCCACTTT
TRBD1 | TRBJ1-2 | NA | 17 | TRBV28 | CASSQGQGVVGNYGYTF | TGTGCCAGCAGCCAGGGACAGGGCGTGGTGGGTAACTATGGCTACACCTTC
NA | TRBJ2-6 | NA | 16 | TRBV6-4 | CASSPAGLSGANVLTF | TGTGCCAGCTCCCCGGCGGGTCTCTCTGGGGCCAACGTCCTGACTTTC
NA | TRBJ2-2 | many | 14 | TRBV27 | CASLSRAGTGELFF | TGTGCCAGCCTTAGCAGGGCAGGCACCGGGGAGCTGTTTTTT
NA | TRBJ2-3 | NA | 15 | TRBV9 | CASSVQGWGTDTQYF | TGTGCCAGCAGCGTACAGGGTTGGGGCACAGATACGCAGTATTTT
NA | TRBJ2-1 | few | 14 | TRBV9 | CASSVGSTYNEQFF | TGTGCCAGCAGCGTTGGCAGTACCTACAATGAGCAGTTCTTC
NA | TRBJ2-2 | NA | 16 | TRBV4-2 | CASSQLTASNTGELFF | TGTGCCAGCAGCCAACTGACAGCTTCGAACACCGGGGAGCTGTTTTTT
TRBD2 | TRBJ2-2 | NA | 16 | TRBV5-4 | CASSGLAGGPGGELFF | TGTGCCAGCAGTGGACTAGCGGGGGGGCCAGGCGGGGAGCTGTTTTTT
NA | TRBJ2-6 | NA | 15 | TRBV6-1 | CASSEALSGANVLTF | TGTGCCAGCAGTGAAGCACTCTCTGGGGCCAACGTCCTGACTTTC
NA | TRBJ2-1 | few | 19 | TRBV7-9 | CASSSPPTRALGAAIEQFF | TGTGCCAGCAGCTCCCCCCCAACACGCGCCCTCGGAGCGGCGATTGAGCAGTTCTTC
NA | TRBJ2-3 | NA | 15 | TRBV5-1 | CASSLAASGADTQYF | TGCGCCAGCAGCTTGGCCGCTTCGGGGGCAGATACGCAGTATTTT
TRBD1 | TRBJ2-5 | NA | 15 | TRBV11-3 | CASSLGGQVGETQYF | TGTGCCAGCAGCTTAGGCGGACAGGTGGGGGAGACCCAGTACTTC
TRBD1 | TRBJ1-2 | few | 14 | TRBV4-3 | CASSPDGTGYGYTF | TGCGCCAGCAGCCCAGATGGGACAGGCTATGGCTACACCTTC
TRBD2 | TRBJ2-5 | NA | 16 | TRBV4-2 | CASSLGLAGTKETQYF | TGTGCCAGCAGCCTGGGACTAGCGGGGACTAAAGAGACCCAGTACTTC
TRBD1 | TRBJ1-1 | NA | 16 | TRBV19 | CATTPGTGIMNTEAFF | TGTGCCACCACCCCCGGGACAGGGATCATGAACACTGAAGCTTTCTTT
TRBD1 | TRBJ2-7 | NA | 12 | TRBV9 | CASSAGQGEQYF | TGTGCCAGCAGCGCGGGACAGGGCGAGCAGTACTTC
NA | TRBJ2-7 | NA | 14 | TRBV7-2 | CASSLRGSTYEQYF | TGTGCCAGCAGCTTACGGGGGTCAACCTACGAGCAGTACTTC
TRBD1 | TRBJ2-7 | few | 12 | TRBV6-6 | CATRDSLYEQYF | TGTGCCACCAGGGACAGCCTTTACGAGCAGTACTTC
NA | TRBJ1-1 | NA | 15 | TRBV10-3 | CAISWTATMNTEAFF | TGTGCCATCAGCTGGACAGCAACCATGAACACTGAAGCTTTCTTT
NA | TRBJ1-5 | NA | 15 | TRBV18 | CASSPEAGDNQPQHF | TGTGCCAGCTCACCAGAAGCGGGCGACAATCAGCCCCAGCATTTT
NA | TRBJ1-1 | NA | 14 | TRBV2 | CASSEQRGGTEAFF | TGTGCCAGCAGTGAACAGCGGGGGGGGACTGAAGCTTTCTTT
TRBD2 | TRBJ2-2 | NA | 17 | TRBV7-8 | CASSFRTSGGGTGELFF | TGTGCCAGCAGCTTCCGGACTAGCGGGGGTGGCACCGGGGAGCTGTTTTTT